This T cell receptor (beta chain) was sequenced for a study of T cells in Graves' hyperthyroidism and ophthalmopathy. About the research overall: Blood was drawn when the patient was first diagnosed and still untreated.

It was 8.5 to 10 ml of fresh peripheral blood that supplied the PBMCs. Regarding the study as a whole: A 13 V-J signature model discriminated ophthalmopathy versus stable hyperthyroidism.

Template material for amplifying TCR beta CDR3 regions consisted of RNA transcripts. In the first-round RT-PCR of the TCR CDR3, the HTBI primer set was used. TCRdb used MiXCR to reprocess the multiplex PCR reads, holding one entry per CDR3 protein. Of hundreds of thousands of distinct CDR3 sequences listed, more than 30% are singletons. The germline V gene has CDR1 SGHVS and CDR2 FNYEAQ. J lost 3 bases, V lost 5 bases, and 18 bases had no gene match. The CDR3 contains 18 residues. As for this clonotype: The antigen remains undetermined.

Material for sequencing was blood. V gene TRBV7-6 combines with J gene TRBJ2-7, with 8 bases that match TRBD1. This clonotype originated in a man in his late teens or twenties with Graves' hyperthyroidism. CDR3 in amino acids: CASSPGQVGPAGFYEQYF. In nucleotides, the CDR3 is TGTGCCAGCAGCCCGGGACAGGTTGGTCCAGCCGGCTTCTACGAGCAGTACTTC.